This T cell receptor beta chain was documented in a study of blood T cell repertoires in COVID-19. At the level of the study: In each case, the material was cDNA or gDNA derived from T cells, B-cell-depleted T cells, or PBMCs.

This CDR3 contains 16 residues. Per germline, CDR1 LNHDA and CDR2 SQIVND (reference sequence). The ends lost 7 bases at V and 6 bases at J; junction bases unmatched: 12. Study members were between about 18 and 100 years old and lived in 25 or so US regions. Allocation to cohorts depended on clinical history reported by the participants. Sequencing used immunoSEQ multiplex PCR; TCRdb keeps in-frame clones, though not all of them. The data show fewer than 350,000 clones, around 90% seen once. The chain has TRBV19 and TRBJ1-2; 12 bases map to TRBD1. This TCR came from a young woman with acute COVID-19. The specimen was PBMCs or T cells enriched from blood (not recorded which). The CDR3 spells CASTLYLGQGADGYTF. DNA of the CDR3: TGTGCCAGTACCCTGTATTTGGGACAGGGGGCGGATGGCTACACCTTC.